What follows is one TCR beta chain and its context. There are a few counts of this clone. Its binding antigen is unknown. No clone much larger than this one lies a single base away; base qualities are absent. Whole blood was collected in K2EDTA tubes by collaborating institutions according to the institutions' own protocols. For TCRbeta analysis, collaborator samples were shipped as frozen whole blood, as isolated PBMCs, or as DNA extracted from either sample type. This record belongs to a study of blood T cell repertoires in COVID-19 (TCRdb year 2020). About the full investigation: Samples covering the acute and convalescent phases of COVID-19 were provided by collaborators in the United States, Italy and Spain. The prospective study material was composed of cDNA or gDNA derived from T cells, B-cell-depleted T cells, or PBMCs. Samples were obtained from the ongoing ImmuneRACE study (first 160 participants) and from over 1,000 subjects provided by 6 global collaborators. Where available, HLA class I and class II types were taken from metadata supplied by the sample provider and were not determined by assay-based typing. Subjects who had been exposed to COVID-19, were actively infected with it, or had recovered from it provided the deeply sampled blood TCRbeta repertoires that made up the dataset. A de-identified subject ID, COVID-19 status, age in years and sex were almost always included in the sample metadata. The repertoires were made available in a free public database intended to serve as a resource for research on the immune response to SARS-CoV-2. Beyond this particular receptor, the publication reports: Clinical and demographic metadata were provided uncurated, with the amount varying by source and participant.

Trimming takes 5 bases from V and 2 bases from J, and the germline ends sit 9 bases apart. The CDR3 sequence holds 13 residues, the cysteine and phenylalanine included. Only CDR3 DNA remains: 39 bases, in frame from the first base. Per the germline V gene, SGHNT is the CDR1 and YENEEA is the CDR2. TCRbeta CDR3 regions were amplified from genomic DNA using the immunoSEQ Assay, a bias-controlled multiplex PCR. Under the source paper's analysis protocol: The number of nucleated cells in each sample was estimated by amplification of reference gene primers within the assay. Sequence reads were collapsed and filtered to measure the absolute abundance of every unique TCRbeta CDR3 rearrangement. For each sample, productive Simpson clonality was calculated as the square root of Simpson's diversity index over productive rearrangements. TCRdb obtained this table from immuneACCESS and retained in-frame rearrangements with V and J assigned. These tables miss some clones; where compared with another copy, unresolved V genes account for less than half of the shortfall, and the remainder is unexplained. V, J and clone size derive from that table, while D and trimming were established from the DNA sequence. The sample includes around 300,000 clones, with 70% to 90% observed a single time. The ten largest clones capture 2.5% to 3% of the sample.

The specimen was peripheral blood. The V gene is TRBV11-3 and the J gene is TRBJ1-1; no D gene can be assigned with confidence. This receptor was obtained from a woman aged 25 to 39 with active or convalescent COVID-19. The CDR3 here reads CASSPGTNTEAFF. At the DNA level, the sequence is TGTGCCAGCAGCCCTGGCACCAACACTGAAGCTTTCTTT.